One and the same sample provided the 21 T cell receptor beta chains below, sequenced in a study of T cell responses to AZD1222 COVID-19 vaccine. TCRdb's copy holds only in-frame clones and misses some; the assay was immunoSEQ multiplex PCR. This table holds around 83,000 clones, more than 70% found once. The sequencing used peripheral blood, collected on day 0 of AZD1222 vaccination. These receptors were collected from an adult in good health.

The gene calls are TRBV10-3 and TRBJ2-7; 9 bases match TRBD2. This CDR3 comprises 16 residues. Unmatched junction bases numbered 7, after V lost 4 bases and J lost 0 bases. The germline V gene encodes CDR1 ENHRY and CDR2 SYGVKD. The CDR3 sequence: CAISGTSGLSSYEQYF. The CDR3 nucleotides read TGTGCCATCAGTGGCACTAGCGGGCTCAGCTCCTACGAGCAGTACTTC.

V is TRBV9 and J is TRBJ1-5; no reliable D call. Germline CDR1 and CDR2: SGDLS and YYNGEE. The V end lost 0 bases, the J end lost 1 base, and 5 bases lay between the germline ends. The CDR3 extends over 14 amino acids. CDR3: CASSVGGSNQPQHF. The CDR3 DNA reads TGTGCCAGCAGCGTAGGCGGGAGCAATCAGCCCCAGCATTTT.

V gene TRBV25-1 combines with J gene TRBJ2-1, with 11 nucleotides matching TRBD2. Germline CDR1 is MGHDK and CDR2 is SYGVNS. J gave up 0 bases and V 9 bases, and 1 base lay outside the gene matches. The CDR3 extends over 14 amino acids. The CDR3 nucleotides read TGTGCCAGTACTAGCGGGAGCTCCTACAATGAGCAGTTCTTC. This encodes CASTSGSSYNEQFF.

This clone showed up just once. The rearrangement joins TRBV10-1 to TRBJ2-7; 8 positions agree with TRBD1. V was clipped by 0 bases and J by 7 bases; unmatched bases: 8. The CDR3 is 15 residues long. CDR1 and CDR2 (germline): WNHNN, SYGVQD (reference sequence). The DNA for the CDR3 is TGCGCCAGCAGTGAGTCGAGGCAGGGGGCACGGGAGCAGTACTTC. This encodes CASSESRQGAREQYF.

The chain is built from TRBV18 and TRBJ1-1, with unresolved D. V lost 8 bases to trimming and J lost 0 bases, with 13 bases between them. The CDR3 is made up of 14 amino acids. The V gene's germline CDR1 is KGHSH and CDR2 LQKENI. The CDR3 here is CASVLTGMNTEAFF. CDR3 DNA sequence: TGTGCCAGCGTACTGACGGGAATGAACACTGAAGCTTTCTTT.

The rearrangement links TRBV6-6 to TRBJ2-6; TRBD1 matches at 8 bases. Unmatched junction bases numbered 12, after V lost 5 bases and J lost 3 bases. This CDR3 is built from 18 residues. CDR1 is MNHNY, CDR2 SVGAGI, per germline (reference sequence). Here the CDR3 reads CASSLSGQGAYGANVLTF. The CDR3 bases are TGTGCCAGCAGTCTAAGTGGACAGGGAGCGTATGGGGCCAACGTCCTGACTTTC.

The V call is TRBV5-1, the J call TRBJ2-5; no clear D. The germline V gene encodes CDR1 SGHRS and CDR2 YFSETQ. V lost 0 bases to trimming and J lost 5 bases, with 11 bases between them. The CDR3 runs 14 residues. The CDR3 DNA sequence: TGCGCCAGCAGCTTGGGCCAGCCCCAGGAGACCCAGTACTTC. This translates into CASSLGQPQETQYF.

The V gene is TRBV5-8, the J gene TRBJ1-5, with D unclear. The CDR3 has 11 residues. Germline V gene data show CDR1 as SGHTS and CDR2 as YDEGEE. Trimming removed 4 bases from V and 9 bases from J, with 8 bases in between. CDR3 DNA sequence: TGTGCCAGCAGCCTGGTAGGGCCCCAGCATTTT. Translating gives CASSLVGPQHF.

The chain employs TRBV11-2 and TRBJ2-5; D not certain. Germline V gene sequence: CDR1 SGHAT, CDR2 FQNNGV. The ends were cut back, 4 bases at V and 1 base at J, with 1 base in the middle. The CDR3 is 11 residues long. The CDR3 nucleotides are TGTGCCAGCAGCTCCCAAGAGACCCAGTACTTC. Residues: CASSSQETQYF.

This chain joins TRBV7-3 and TRBJ2-7, with 9 nucleotides matching TRBD1. The CDR3 covers 14 residues. V trimming: 3 bases; J trimming: 2 bases; junction bases outside the gene matches: 2. CDR1 and CDR2 from the germline V gene are SGHTA and FQGTGA. In DNA form, the CDR3 reads TGTGCCAGCAGCTTCGGACAGGGGCCCTACGAGCAGTACTTC. It codes for CASSFGQGPYEQYF. Combining the CDR3 with reference TRBV7-3 and TRBJ2-7 gives the whole variable domain GAGVSQTPSNKVTEKGKYVELRCDPISGHTALYWYRQSLGQGPEFLIYFQGTGAADDSGLPNDRFFAVRPEGSVSTLKIQRTERGDSAVYLCASSFGQGPYEQYFGPGTRLTVT.

CDR3 amino acids: CASSLFLQNTEAFF. CDR3 nucleotides: TGTGCCAGCAGCTTATTTTTACAGAACACTGAAGCTTTCTTT. V usage is TRBV7-8 and J usage is TRBJ1-1; D is unclear. The CDR3 is made up of 14 amino acids. Per germline, CDR1 SGHVS and CDR2 FQNEAQ. Trimming removed 2 bases from V and 1 base from J, with 8 bases in between.

The chain has TRBV28 and TRBJ1-1; D remains unclear. The CDR3 extends over 14 amino acids. V was shortened by 5 bases and J by 11 bases, with 21 bases between the two germline ends. Looked up from germline, CDR1 is MDHEN and CDR2 is SYDVKM. The CDR3 is CASSRSSGGLYAFF. DNA of the CDR3: TGTGCCAGCAGTCGGAGCAGTGGAGGGTTATACGCTTTCTTT.

This chain uses TRBV5-4 with TRBJ2-1; 12 bases fit TRBD2. The germline gives CDR1 SGHNT, CDR2 YYREEE (reference sequence). There are 17 residues in the CDR3. Trimming removed 5 bases from V and 9 bases from J; junction bases left unmatched: 15. The CDR3 here is CASRWMGASGGAVEQFF. The CDR3 coding sequence is TGTGCCAGCAGATGGATGGGAGCTAGCGGGGGGGCCGTTGAGCAGTTCTTC.

The gene calls are TRBV7-6 and TRBJ2-5; D may be TRBD1 (6 bases). The V and J ends lost 2 bases and 5 bases respectively, with 18 bases between them. The CDR3 is made up of 16 amino acids. Germline V lookup: CDR1 SGHVS, CDR2 FNYEAQ. In nucleotides, the CDR3 is TGTGCCAGCAGCTTAACTTGGTTGGGGGCGCGGGAGACCCAGTACTTC. Amino acids: CASSLTWLGARETQYF.

This rearrangement joins TRBV5-1 to TRBJ1-1; D remains ambiguous. Germline-derived CDR1 and CDR2 are SGHRS and YFSETQ. The CDR3 sequence is 13 residues long. V shed 0 bases and J shed 5 bases, with 8 bases lying between them. CDR3 amino acids: CASSLVVGTEAFF. The CDR3, as DNA: TGCGCCAGCAGCTTGGTGGTGGGGACTGAAGCTTTCTTT.

V gene TRBV7-2 combines with J gene TRBJ2-3; D possibly matches TRBD1 or TRBD2 (5 bases each). The CDR3 has 12 residues. V lost 5 bases and J 9 bases, leaving 12 bases between the germline ends. Germline values: CDR1 SGHTA, CDR2 FQGNSA. The CDR3 is CASSPPGTTQYF. Here the CDR3 DNA reads TGTGCCAGCAGCCCCCCCGGGACGACGCAGTATTTT.

This chain uses TRBV28 with TRBJ2-7, with D tentatively TRBD2 (6 bases). V lost 10 bases and J lost 2, with 15 bases in between. The V gene's germline CDR1 is MDHEN and CDR2 SYDVKM. The CDR3 runs 13 residues. This CDR3 is CATLASVAYEQYF. CDR3 bases: TGTGCCACTTTGGCTAGCGTAGCCTACGAGCAGTACTTC. The variable domain in full, with the rest retrieved from reference TRBV28 and TRBJ2-7, is DVKVTQSSRYLVKRTGEKVFLECVQDMDHENMFWYRQDPGLGLRLIYFSYDVKMKEKGDIPEGYSVSREKKERFSLILESASTNQTSMYLCATLASVAYEQYFGPGTRLTVT.

The sample holds one count of this clone. The chain has TRBV27 and TRBJ2-3; a weak D match, TRBD1 (6 bases). Germline V gene data show CDR1 as MNHEY and CDR2 as SMNVEV (reference sequence). Between the trimmed V and J ends, which lost 4 bases and 2 bases, there was a span of 22 bases. The CDR3 has 18 amino acids. CDR3 loop: CASSSLVGQGWNTDTQYF. CDR3 nucleotides: TGTGCCAGCAGTTCTCTGGTCGGGCAGGGGTGGAACACAGATACGCAGTATTTT.

V is TRBV12-3 or TRBV12-4 and J is TRBJ2-7, with D perhaps matching TRBD1 (7 bases). Trimming left V 3 bases short and J 3 bases short, with 9 bases between. The CDR3 loop spans 13 amino acids. The CDR3 sequence is CASSFQGGYEQYF. CDR3 DNA: TGTGCCAGCAGTTTTCAGGGGGGCTACGAGCAGTACTTC.

This clone was observed a few times. This chain links TRBV2 with TRBJ1-5, with D unresolved. Germline CDR1 and CDR2: SNHLY and FYNNEI. V shed 4 bases and J shed 3 bases, with 7 bases lying between them. The CDR3 consists of 13 residues. CDR3 nucleotide sequence: TGTGCCAGCAGTGGGGAATACAATCAGCCCCAGCATTTT. Its protein product is CASSGEYNQPQHF.

The rearrangement joins TRBV2 to TRBJ2-3, with D possibly TRBD2 on 5 matching bases. This CDR3 spans 19 amino acids. The germline CDR1 and CDR2 sequences are SNHLY and FYNNEI. V lost 0 bases, J lost 2 bases, and 21 bases lay in between. CDR3 sequence: CASSEALGLDPLATDTQYF. The DNA of the CDR3 is TGTGCCAGCAGTGAAGCGCTTGGGTTGGATCCGCTAGCCACAGATACGCAGTATTTT. Combining the CDR3 with reference TRBV2 and TRBJ2-3 gives the whole variable domain EPEVTQTPSHQVTQMGQEVILRCVPISNHLYFYWYRQILGQKVEFLVSFYNNEISEKSEIFDDQFSVERPDGSNFTLKIRSTKLEDSAMYFCASSEALGLDPLATDTQYFGPGTRLTVL.